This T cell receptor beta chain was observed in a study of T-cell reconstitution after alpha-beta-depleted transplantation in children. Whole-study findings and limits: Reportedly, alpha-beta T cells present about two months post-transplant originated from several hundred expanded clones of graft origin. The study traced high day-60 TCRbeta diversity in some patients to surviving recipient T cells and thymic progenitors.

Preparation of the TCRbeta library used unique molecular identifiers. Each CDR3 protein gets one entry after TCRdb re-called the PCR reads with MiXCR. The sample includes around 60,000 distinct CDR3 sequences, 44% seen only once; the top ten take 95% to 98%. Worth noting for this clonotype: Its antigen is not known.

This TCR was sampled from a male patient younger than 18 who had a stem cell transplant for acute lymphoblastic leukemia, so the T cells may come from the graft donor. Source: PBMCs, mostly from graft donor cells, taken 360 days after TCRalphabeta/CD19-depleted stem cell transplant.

DNA of the CDR3: TGCAGCGTCCTACAGGGACCAATGAACACTGAAGCTTTCTTT. Encoded protein: CSVLQGPMNTEAFF. The gene calls are TRBV29-1 and TRBJ1-1; TRBD1 is a possible D gene (6 bases). The CDR3 is 14 residues long. V lost 6 bases and J lost 0, with 14 bases in between. CDR1 and CDR2 from the germline V gene are SQVTM and ANQGSEA.